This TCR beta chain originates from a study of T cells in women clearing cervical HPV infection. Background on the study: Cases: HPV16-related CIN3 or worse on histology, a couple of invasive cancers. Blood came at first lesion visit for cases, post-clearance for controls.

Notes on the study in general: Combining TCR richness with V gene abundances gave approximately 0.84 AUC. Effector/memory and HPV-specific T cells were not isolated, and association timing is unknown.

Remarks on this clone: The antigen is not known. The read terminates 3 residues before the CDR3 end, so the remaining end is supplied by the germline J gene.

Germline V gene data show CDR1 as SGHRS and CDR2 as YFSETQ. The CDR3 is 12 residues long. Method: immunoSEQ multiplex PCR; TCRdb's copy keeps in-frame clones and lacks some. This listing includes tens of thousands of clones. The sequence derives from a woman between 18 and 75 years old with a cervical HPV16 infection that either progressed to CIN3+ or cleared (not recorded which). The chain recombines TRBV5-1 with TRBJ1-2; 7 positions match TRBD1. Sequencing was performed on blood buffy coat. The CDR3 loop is CASSPGTDGYTF. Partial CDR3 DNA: TGCGCCAGCAGCCCCGGGACAGACGGC.